This record looks at one TCR beta chain sequence and its context. Its antigen is unknown. The record originates from a study of monozygotic twins with inflammatory bowel disease. Study outcomes and limitations: IBD patients showed reduced TCRbeta diversity (inverse Simpson) versus healthy co-twins.

The RNA usage for each TCR library was 3500 ng of total RNA. Incorporation of UMIs carrying a 6-nucleotide sample barcode was performed by template switching. TCRdb re-called the 5' RACE reads; one entry per CDR3 protein, DNA not given. Reported are approximately 340,000 distinct CDR3 sequences; the ten largest clones contain 2% to 2.5%. Sequenced material: blood. This TCR derives from a human donor with ulcerative colitis or Crohn's disease, or a healthy co-twin of an affected twin (not recorded which).

Here the CDR3 reads CASSLTGTTGELFF. The V call is TRBV5-1, the J call TRBJ2-2. The CDR3 runs 14 residues. Germline V gives CDR1 SGHRS, CDR2 YFSETQ.